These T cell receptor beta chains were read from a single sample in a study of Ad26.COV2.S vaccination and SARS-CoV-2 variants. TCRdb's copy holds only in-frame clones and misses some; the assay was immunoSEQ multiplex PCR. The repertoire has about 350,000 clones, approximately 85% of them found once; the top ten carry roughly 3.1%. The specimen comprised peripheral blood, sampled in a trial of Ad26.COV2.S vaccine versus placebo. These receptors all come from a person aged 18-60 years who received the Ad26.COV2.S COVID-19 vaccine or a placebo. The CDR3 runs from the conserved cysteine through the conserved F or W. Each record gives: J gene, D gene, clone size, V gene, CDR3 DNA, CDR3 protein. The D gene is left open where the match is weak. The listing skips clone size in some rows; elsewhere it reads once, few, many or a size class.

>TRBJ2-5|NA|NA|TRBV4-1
TGCGCCAGCAGCCAAGGGCAGGGCTCGTCAGAGACCCAGTACTTC
CASSQGQGSSETQYF
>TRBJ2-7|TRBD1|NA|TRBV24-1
TGTGCCACCAGTGCCGGGACAGGGGATACCTACGAGCAGTACTTC
CATSAGTGDTYEQYF
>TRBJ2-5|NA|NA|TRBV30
TGTGCCTGGAGTGTAAAGGGAGGAAGAGGAGGGGCTGAGACCCAGTACTTC
CAWSVKGGRGGAETQYF
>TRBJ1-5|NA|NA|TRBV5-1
TGCGCCAGCAGCTGGGACACCAATCAGCCCCAGCATTTT
CASSWDTNQPQHF
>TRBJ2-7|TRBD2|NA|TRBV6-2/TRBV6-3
TGTGCCAGCAGTTACCCGCGGAGCGGGGTCTACGAGCAGTACTTC
CASSYPRSGVYEQYF
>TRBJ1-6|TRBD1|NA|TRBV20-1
TGCAGTGCTAGTCCGGACAGGATTGTGGGATCCTATAATTCACCCCTCCACTTT
CSASPDRIVGSYNSPLHF
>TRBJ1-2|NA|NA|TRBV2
TGTGCCAGCACGTACAGGGACTATGGCTACACCTTC
CASTYRDYGYTF
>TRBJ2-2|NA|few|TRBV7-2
TGTGCCAGCAGCTTGATCGGGAGCCCCGGGGAGCTGTTTTTT
CASSLIGSPGELFF
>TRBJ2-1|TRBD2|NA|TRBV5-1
TGCGCCAGCAGCCGTACTAGCGGGAGGGCCTATGAGCAGTTCTTC
CASSRTSGRAYEQFF
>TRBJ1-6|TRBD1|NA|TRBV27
TGTGCCATGACAGGGAGCTCCTATAATTCACCCCTCCACTTT
CAMTGSSYNSPLHF
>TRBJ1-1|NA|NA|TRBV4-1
TGCGCCAGCAGCCAAGATGAAGTAAACACTGAAGCTTTCTTT
CASSQDEVNTEAFF
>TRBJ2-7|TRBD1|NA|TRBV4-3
TGCGCCAGCAGCCAATCCCTCGGGGACAGGGGGAACGAGCAGTACTTC
CASSQSLGDRGNEQYF
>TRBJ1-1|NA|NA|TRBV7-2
TGTGCCAGCAGCTTATACTACGGGAACACTGAAGCTTTCTTT
CASSLYYGNTEAFF
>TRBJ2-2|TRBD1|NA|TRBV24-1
TGTGCCACCAGTGATCCCCGACAGGGGAACACCGGGGAGCTGTTTTTT
CATSDPRQGNTGELFF
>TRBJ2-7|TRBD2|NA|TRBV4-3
TGCGCCAGCAGCCAAGGTGCCGGGGGGTCCTACGAGCAGTACTTC
CASSQGAGGSYEQYF
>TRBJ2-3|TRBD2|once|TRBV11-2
TGTGCCAGCAGCCTTGCCCGGACTAGCGGGGTCACAGATACGCAGTATTTT
CASSLARTSGVTDTQYF
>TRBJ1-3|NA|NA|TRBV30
TGTGCCTGGACAGTACAAAGGGAATCGGGTGGAAACACCATATATTTT
CAWTVQRESGGNTIYF
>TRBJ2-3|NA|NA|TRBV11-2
TGTGCCAGCAGCTTATCAGATACGCAGTATTTT
CASSLSDTQYF
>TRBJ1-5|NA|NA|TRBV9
TGTGCCAGCAGCCCGTCCGGGATTCAGCCCCAGCATTTT
CASSPSGIQPQHF
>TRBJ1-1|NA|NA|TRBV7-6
TGTGCCAGCAGCCTGAAAATCGGACAGAAGGGCACTGAAGCTTTCTTT
CASSLKIGQKGTEAFF
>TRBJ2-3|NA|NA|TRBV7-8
TGTGCCAGCAGCCCCAGACGGGGGAGGCCCCTTATGGATACGCAGTATTTT
CASSPRRGRPLMDTQYF
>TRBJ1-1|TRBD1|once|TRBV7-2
TGTGCCAGCAGCTCCTACAGGGGCGGCAGCACTGAAGCTTTCTTT
CASSSYRGGSTEAFF
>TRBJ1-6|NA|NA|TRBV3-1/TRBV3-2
TGTGCCAGCAGCCCGGGAGATTCACCCCTCCACTTT
CASSPGDSPLHF
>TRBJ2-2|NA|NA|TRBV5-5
TGTGCCAGCAGCAGCGAGGGCACCGGGGAGCTGTTTTTT
CASSSEGTGELFF
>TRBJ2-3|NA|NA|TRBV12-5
TGTGCTAGTGGTTTGGTACCGGGGCTGAACGCAGATACGCAGTATTTT
CASGLVPGLNADTQYF
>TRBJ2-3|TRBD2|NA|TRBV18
TGTGCCAGCTCACCACGGCTAGCGGGAGGTGCAGATACGCAGTATTTT
CASSPRLAGGADTQYF
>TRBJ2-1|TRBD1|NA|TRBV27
TGTGCCAGCACTGGCCGGGACAGATCTATCTCCTACAATGAGCAGTTCTTC
CASTGRDRSISYNEQFF
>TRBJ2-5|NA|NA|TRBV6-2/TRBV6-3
TGTGCCAGCAGTTCTGGGGAGACCCAGTACTTC
CASSSGETQYF
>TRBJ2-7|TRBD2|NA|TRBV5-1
TGCGCCAGCAACGGGCTAGCGGGAACCTACGAGCAGTACTTC
CASNGLAGTYEQYF
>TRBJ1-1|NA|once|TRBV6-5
TGTGCCAGCAGGACAGTGAACACTGAAGCTTTCTTT
CASRTVNTEAFF
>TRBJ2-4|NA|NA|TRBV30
TGTGCCTGCCGGGACGCCCTAAACATTCAGTACTTC
CACRDALNIQYF
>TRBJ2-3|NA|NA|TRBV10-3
TGTGCCATCAGGAGTTTCCCTAGCACAGATACGCAGTATTTT
CAIRSFPSTDTQYF
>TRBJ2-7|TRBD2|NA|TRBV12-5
TGTGCTAGTGGTTTGGCACTCTCGTGGACTAGCGGGGGGCAGACGCTCGAGCAGTACTTC
CASGLALSWTSGGQTLEQYF
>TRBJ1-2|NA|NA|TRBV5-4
TGTGCCAGCAGCCTGAAGGGGGTCTCCTATGGCTACACCTTC
CASSLKGVSYGYTF
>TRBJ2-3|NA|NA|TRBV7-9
TGTGCCAGCAGCTTAGAACGGCTAAGTAGAGCAGGGACGGATACGCAGTATTTT
CASSLERLSRAGTDTQYF
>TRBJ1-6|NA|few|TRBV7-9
TGTGCCAGCAGGCTTCCGGGACCTCGAAATTCACCCCTCCACTTT
CASRLPGPRNSPLHF
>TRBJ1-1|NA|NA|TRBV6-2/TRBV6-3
TGTGCCAGCAGTCCGTTAGGTGGGGGGCCTTGGTGGACTGAAGCTTTCTTT
CASSPLGGGPWWTEAFF
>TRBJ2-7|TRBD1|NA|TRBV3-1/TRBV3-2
TGTGCCAGCAGCCAAGATCGCAAGCGACAGGGGGCCAACGAGCAGTACTTC
CASSQDRKRQGANEQYF
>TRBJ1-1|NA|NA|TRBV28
TGTGCCAGCAGTTTACCCGGACAGAATGAAGCTTTCTTT
CASSLPGQNEAFF
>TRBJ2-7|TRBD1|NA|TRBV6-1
TGTGCCAGCAGTGGCCTGTTGGGACAGGGGATTTACGAGCAGTACTTC
CASSGLLGQGIYEQYF
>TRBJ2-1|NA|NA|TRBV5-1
TGCGCCAGCAGCCTGGTAGGCTTCGTAGGCGATGAGCAGTTCTTC
CASSLVGFVGDEQFF
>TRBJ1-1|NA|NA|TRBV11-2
TGTGCCAGCAGCTCTGGACAAGGGGCTTTCTTT
CASSSGQGAFF